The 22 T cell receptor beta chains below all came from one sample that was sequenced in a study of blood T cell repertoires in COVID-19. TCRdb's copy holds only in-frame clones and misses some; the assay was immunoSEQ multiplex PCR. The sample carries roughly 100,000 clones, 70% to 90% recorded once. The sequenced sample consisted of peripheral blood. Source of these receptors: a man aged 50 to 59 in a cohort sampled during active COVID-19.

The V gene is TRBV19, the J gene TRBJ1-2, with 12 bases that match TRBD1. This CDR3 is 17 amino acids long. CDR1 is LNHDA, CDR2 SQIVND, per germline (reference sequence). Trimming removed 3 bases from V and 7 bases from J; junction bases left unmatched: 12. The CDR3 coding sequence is TGTGCCAGTAGTATGGCCCCCGGGACAGGGGGCATTGGTGGCTACACCTTC. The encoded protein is CASSMAPGTGGIGGYTF.

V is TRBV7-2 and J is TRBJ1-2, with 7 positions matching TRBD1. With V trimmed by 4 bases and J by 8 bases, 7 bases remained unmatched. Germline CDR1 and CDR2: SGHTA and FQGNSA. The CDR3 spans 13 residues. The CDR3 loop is CASSSGQAKGYTF. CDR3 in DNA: TGTGCCAGCAGCTCTGGACAGGCCAAGGGCTACACCTTC.

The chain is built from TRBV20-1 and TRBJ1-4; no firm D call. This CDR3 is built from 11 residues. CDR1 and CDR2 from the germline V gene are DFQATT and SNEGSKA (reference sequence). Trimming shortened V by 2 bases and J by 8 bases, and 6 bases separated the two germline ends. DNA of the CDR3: TGCAGTGCTAGACAGATAGAAAAACTGTTTTTT. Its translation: CSARQIEKLFF.

The CDR3 DNA reads as TGTGCCAGCTCACCACGGGGAGGTACTAATGAAAAACTGTTTTTT. It specifies CASSPRGGTNEKLFF. The V and J genes are TRBV18 and TRBJ1-4, with unresolved D. Deletions cut 1 base from V and 2 bases from J, with 8 bases between. The CDR3 is 15 residues long. CDR1 and CDR2 from the germline V gene are KGHSH and LQKENI.

CDR3 DNA: TGTGCCAGCAGCCAAGGGCAGGGAACAAACACCGGGGAGCTGTTTTTT. Translation: CASSQGQGTNTGELFF. J is TRBJ2-2 and V is TRBV4-2; a possible D gene is TRBD1 (5 bases). Trimming shortened V by 1 base and J by 2 bases, and 11 bases separated the two germline ends. CDR3 length equals 16 residues. Germline assignment: CDR1 LGHNA and CDR2 YNFKEQ.

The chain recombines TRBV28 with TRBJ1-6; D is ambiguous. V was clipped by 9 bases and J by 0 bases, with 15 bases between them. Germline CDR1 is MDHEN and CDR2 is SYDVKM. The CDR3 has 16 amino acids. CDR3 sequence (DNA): TGTGCCAGTTTTGGGGTGGGGAGCTCCTATAATTCACCCCTCCACTTT. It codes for CASFGVGSSYNSPLHF.

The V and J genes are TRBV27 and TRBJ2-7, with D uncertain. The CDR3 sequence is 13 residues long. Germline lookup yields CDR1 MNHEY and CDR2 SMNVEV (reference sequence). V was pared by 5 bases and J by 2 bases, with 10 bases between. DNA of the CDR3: TGTGCCAGCAGTCCAACAGTAACCTACGAGCAGTACTTC. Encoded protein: CASSPTVTYEQYF.

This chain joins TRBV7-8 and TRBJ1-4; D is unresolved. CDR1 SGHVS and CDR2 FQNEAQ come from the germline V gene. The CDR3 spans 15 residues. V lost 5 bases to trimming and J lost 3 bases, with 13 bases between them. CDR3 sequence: CASSRVAGANEKLFF. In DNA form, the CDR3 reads TGTGCCAGCAGCCGGGTGGCGGGAGCTAATGAAAAACTGTTTTTT.

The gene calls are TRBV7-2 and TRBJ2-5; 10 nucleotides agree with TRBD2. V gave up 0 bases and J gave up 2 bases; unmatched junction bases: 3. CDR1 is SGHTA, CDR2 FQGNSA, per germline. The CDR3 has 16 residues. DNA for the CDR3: TGTGCCAGCAGCTTAGCAGCGGGGGGGGGTCAAGAGACCCAGTACTTC. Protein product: CASSLAAGGGQETQYF.

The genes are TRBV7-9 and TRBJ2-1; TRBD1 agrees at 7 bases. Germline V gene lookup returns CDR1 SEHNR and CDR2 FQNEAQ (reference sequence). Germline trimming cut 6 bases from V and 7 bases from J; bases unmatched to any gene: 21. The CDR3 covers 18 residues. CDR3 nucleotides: TGTGCCAGCAGACTCCCCGGGCAGGGGGACGGTTTGCGAAATGAGCAGTTCTTC. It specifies CASRLPGQGDGLRNEQFF.

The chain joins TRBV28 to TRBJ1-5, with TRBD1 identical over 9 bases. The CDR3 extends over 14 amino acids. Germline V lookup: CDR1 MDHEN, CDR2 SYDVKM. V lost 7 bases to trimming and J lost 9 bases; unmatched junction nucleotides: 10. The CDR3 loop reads CASITGGRYGPQHF. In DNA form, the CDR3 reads TGTGCCAGCATAACAGGGGGCCGCTACGGGCCCCAGCATTTT. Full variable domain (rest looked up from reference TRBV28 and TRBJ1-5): DVKVTQSSRYLVKRTGEKVFLECVQDMDHENMFWYRQDPGLGLRLIYFSYDVKMKEKGDIPEGYSVSREKKERFSLILESASTNQTSMYLCASITGGRYGPQHFGDGTRLSIL.

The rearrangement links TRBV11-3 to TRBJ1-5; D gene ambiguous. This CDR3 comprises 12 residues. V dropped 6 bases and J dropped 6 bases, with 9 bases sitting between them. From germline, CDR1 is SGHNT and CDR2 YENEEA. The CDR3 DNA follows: TGTGCCAGCAGACCCACAGCTCAGCCCCAGCATTTT. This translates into CASRPTAQPQHF.

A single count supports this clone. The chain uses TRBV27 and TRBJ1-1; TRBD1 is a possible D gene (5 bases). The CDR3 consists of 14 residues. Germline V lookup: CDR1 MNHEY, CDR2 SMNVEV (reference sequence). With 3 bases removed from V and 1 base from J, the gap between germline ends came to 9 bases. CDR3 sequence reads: CASSFRGGNTEAFF. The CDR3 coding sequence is TGTGCCAGCAGTTTCCGGGGGGGGAACACTGAAGCTTTCTTT.

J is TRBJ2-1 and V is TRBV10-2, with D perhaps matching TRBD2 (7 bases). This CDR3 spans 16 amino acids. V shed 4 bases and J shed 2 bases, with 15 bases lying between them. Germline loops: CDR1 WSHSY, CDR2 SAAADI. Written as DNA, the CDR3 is TGCGCCAGCAGTGGCGGCAGGGAGGGGGCCTACAATGAGCAGTTCTTC. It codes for CASSGGREGAYNEQFF.

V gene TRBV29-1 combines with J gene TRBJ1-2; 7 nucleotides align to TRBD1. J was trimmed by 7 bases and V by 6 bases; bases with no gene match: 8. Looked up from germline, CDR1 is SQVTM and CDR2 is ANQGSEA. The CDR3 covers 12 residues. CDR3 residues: CSVAAGGRGYTF. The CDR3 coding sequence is TGCAGCGTGGCAGCAGGGGGGCGTGGCTACACCTTC.

The CDR3 DNA follows: TGTGCCAGCAGTGAAAGAGGGGGTGATCAGCCCCAGCATTTT. This gives the protein CASSERGGDQPQHF. The gene calls are TRBV6-1 and TRBJ1-5, with a possible D match to TRBD1 (6 bases). Trimming removed 2 bases from V and 5 bases from J, with 10 bases in between. Germline V gives CDR1 MNHNS, CDR2 SASEGT. There are 14 residues in the CDR3.

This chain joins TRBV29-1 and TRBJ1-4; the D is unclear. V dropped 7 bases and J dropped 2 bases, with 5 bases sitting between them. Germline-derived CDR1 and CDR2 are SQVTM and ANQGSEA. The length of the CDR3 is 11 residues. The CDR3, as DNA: TGCAGCGCCGCGACTAATGAAAAACTGTTTTTT. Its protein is CSAATNEKLFF.

DNA of the CDR3: TGTGCCAGCTCACCAGAGCAGGGGGGAGGCTACACCTTC. Its translation: CASSPEQGGGYTF. The chain couples TRBV18 to TRBJ1-2; the match to TRBD1 covers 7 bases. Germline lookup yields CDR1 KGHSH and CDR2 LQKENI. J lost 8 bases, V lost 2 bases, and 5 bases had no gene match. The CDR3 has 13 residues.

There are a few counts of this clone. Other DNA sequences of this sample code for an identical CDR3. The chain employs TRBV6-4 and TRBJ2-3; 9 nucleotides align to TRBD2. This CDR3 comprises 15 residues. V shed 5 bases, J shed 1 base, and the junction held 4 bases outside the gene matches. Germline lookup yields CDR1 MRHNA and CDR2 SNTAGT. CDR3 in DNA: TGTGCCAGCAGTCCATTAGCGGGGGGCACAGATACGCAGTATTTT. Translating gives CASSPLAGGTDTQYF.

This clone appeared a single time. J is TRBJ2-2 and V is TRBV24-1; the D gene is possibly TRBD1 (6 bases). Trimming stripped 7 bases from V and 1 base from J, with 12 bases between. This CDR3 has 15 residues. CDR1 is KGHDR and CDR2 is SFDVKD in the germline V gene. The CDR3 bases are TGTGCCACCAGGGCCGGGACACTGAACACCGGGGAGCTGTTTTTT. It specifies CATRAGTLNTGELFF.

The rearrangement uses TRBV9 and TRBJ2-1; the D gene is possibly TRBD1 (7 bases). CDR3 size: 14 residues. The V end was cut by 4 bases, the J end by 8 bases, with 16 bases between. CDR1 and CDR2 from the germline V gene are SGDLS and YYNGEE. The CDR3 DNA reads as TGTGCCAGCAGCCTGAGACAGGGCGGGGATGAGCAGTTCTTC. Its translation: CASSLRQGGDEQFF.

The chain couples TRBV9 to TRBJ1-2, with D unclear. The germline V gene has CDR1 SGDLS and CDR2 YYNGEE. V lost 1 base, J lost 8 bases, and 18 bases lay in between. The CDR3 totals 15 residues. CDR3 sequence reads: CASSVTPAASEGYTF. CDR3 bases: TGTGCCAGCAGCGTAACCCCCGCGGCGTCTGAAGGCTACACCTTC.